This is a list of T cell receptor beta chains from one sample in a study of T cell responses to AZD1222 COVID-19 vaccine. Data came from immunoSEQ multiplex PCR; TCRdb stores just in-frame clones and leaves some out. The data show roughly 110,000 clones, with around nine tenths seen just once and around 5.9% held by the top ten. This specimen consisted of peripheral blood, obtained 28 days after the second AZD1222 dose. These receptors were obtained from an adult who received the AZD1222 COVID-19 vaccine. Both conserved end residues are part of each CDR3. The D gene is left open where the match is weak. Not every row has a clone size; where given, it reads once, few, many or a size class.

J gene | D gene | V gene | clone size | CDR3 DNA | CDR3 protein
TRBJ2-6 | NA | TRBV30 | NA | TGTGCCTGGGCTCGCTCTGGGGCCAACGTCCTGACTTTC | CAWARSGANVLTF
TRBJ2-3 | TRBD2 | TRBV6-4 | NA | TGTGCCAGCAGTGTTAGCGGGGGGCTCACAGATACGCAGTATTTT | CASSVSGGLTDTQYF
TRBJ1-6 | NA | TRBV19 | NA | TGTGCCAGTAGTATGAGCAGTACGAATTCACCCCTCCACTTT | CASSMSSTNSPLHF
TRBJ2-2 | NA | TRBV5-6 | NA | TGTGCCAGCAGCTTGGAAGTTAGAACCGGGGAGCTGTTTTTT | CASSLEVRTGELFF
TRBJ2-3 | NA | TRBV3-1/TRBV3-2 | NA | TGTGCCAGCAGACGCGGGGCGACTGGGGGCACAGATACGCAGTATTTT | CASRRGATGGTDTQYF
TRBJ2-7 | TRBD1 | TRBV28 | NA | TGTGCCAGCAGTTACCCTGGACAGGGGCCCTACGAGCAGTACTTC | CASSYPGQGPYEQYF
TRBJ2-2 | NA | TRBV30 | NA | TGTGCCTGGAGTCAGGGGAACACCGGGGAGCTGTTTTTT | CAWSQGNTGELFF
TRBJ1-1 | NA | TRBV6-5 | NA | TGTGCCAGCAGTGACTCTCCGAACACTGAAGCTTTCTTT | CASSDSPNTEAFF
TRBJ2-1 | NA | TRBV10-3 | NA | TGTGCCATCAAATTCGAGGATGAGCAGTTCTTC | CAIKFEDEQFF
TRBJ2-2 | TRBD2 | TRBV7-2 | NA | TGTGCCAGCAGCTCGGGATATTCGGGGGGCGGGGAGCTGTTTTTT | CASSSGYSGGGELFF
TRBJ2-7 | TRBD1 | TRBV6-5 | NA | TGTGCCAGTCGGAAGGACAGGGGGCCATACGAGCAGTACTTC | CASRKDRGPYEQYF
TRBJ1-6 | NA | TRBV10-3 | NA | TGTGCCATCAGTGAGTCGGAGACACCCCTCCACTTT | CAISESETPLHF
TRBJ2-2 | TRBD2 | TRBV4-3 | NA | TGCGCCAGCAGCCAACGTGGACTAGCGAACACCGGGGAGCTGTTTTTT | CASSQRGLANTGELFF
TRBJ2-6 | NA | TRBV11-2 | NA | TGTGCCAGCAGCGGGAGCTCTGGGGCCAACGTCCTGACTTTC | CASSGSSGANVLTF
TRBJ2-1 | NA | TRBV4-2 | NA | TGTGCCAGCAGCCAAGATGCAGGGGTTACCAATGAGCAGTTCTTC | CASSQDAGVTNEQFF
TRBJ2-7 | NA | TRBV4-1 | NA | TGCGCCAGCAGCCAAGTGTTACAGGCCCCGTGGGCCTACGAGCAGTACTTC | CASSQVLQAPWAYEQYF
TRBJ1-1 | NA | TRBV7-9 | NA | TGTGCCACCGGCGATACAGGGAAAGGCACTGAAGCTTTCTTT | CATGDTGKGTEAFF
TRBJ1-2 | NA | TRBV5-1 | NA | TGCGCCAGCAGCTTTTGGGGACAAGTTAACTATGGCTACACCTTC | CASSFWGQVNYGYTF
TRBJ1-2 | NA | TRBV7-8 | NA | TGTGCCAGCAGCCAGTTAAACAGTCTAGGGGGCTACACCTTC | CASSQLNSLGGYTF
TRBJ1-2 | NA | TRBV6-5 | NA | TGTGCCAGCAGTTACTCAGACAGCCTTTCCTATGGCTACACCTTC | CASSYSDSLSYGYTF
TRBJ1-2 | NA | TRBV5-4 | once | TGTGCCAGCAGCTTGGGCTGGGACCCCAATTATGGCTACACCTTC | CASSLGWDPNYGYTF
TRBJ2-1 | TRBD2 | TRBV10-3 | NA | TGTGCCATCAGTGACTCTGGGAGCGGGAGGTACGAGCAGTTCTTC | CAISDSGSGRYEQFF
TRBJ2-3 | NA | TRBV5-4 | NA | TGTGCCAGCAGCTGGGGGACTGGCACAGATACGCAGTATTTT | CASSWGTGTDTQYF
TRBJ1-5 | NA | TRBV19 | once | TGTGCCTCGGGGAGACAGAACAATCAGCCCCAGCATTTT | CASGRQNNQPQHF
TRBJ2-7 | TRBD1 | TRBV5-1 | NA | TGCGCCAGCAGCCTCGGGACAGCCGTCTCCTACGAGCAGTACTTC | CASSLGTAVSYEQYF
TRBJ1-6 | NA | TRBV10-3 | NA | TGTGCCATCAGTGATGTGGGGGAAGGTTCACCCCTCCACTTT | CAISDVGEGSPLHF
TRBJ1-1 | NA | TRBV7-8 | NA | TGTGCCAGCAGCTTAGAAGCGGCGGGGAGAAACACTGAAGCTTTCTTT | CASSLEAAGRNTEAFF
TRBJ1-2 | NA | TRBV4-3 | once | TGCGCCAGCAGCTACAGAGGCGGGGAAGGCTACACCTTC | CASSYRGGEGYTF
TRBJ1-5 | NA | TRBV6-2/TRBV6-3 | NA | TGTGCCAGCAGTTACTGGGGCAATCAGCCCCAGCATTTT | CASSYWGNQPQHF
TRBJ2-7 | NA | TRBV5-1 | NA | TGCGCCAGCAGCTTCGGGGGGCCCTACGAGCAGTACTTC | CASSFGGPYEQYF
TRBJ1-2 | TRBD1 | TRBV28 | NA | TGTGCCAGCACCCCGGGGATCGGGACAGGGGATTATGGCTACACCTTC | CASTPGIGTGDYGYTF
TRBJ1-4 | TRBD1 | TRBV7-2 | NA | TGTGCCAGCAGCCGCAGGGGACAGGGTGAAAAACTGTTTTTT | CASSRRGQGEKLFF
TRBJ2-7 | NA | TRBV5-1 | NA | TGCGCCAGCAGAAGCTGGGGGTCCTACGAGCAGTACTTC | CASRSWGSYEQYF
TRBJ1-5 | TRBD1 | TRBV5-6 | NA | TGTGCCAGCAGCTTGTACGACAGGGGGCAGAAAGGGCAGCCCCAGCATTTT | CASSLYDRGQKGQPQHF
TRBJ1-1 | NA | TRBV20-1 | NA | TGCAGTGCTACTGAAGTTTTGAACACTGAAGCTTTCTTT | CSATEVLNTEAFF
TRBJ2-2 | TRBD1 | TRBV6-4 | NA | TGTGCCAGCAGTGCGACAGGGACGAACACCGGGGAGCTGTTTTTT | CASSATGTNTGELFF
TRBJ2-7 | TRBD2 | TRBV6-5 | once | TGTGCCAGCAGTTCCCCCGGGACTAGCGTTTACGAGCAGTACTTC | CASSSPGTSVYEQYF
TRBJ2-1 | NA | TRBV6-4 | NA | TGTGCCAGCAGTGACTCTGGGACCAACAATGAGCAGTTCTTC | CASSDSGTNNEQFF
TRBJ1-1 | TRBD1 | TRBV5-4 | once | TGTGCCAGCAGCGCGATGGAGGACAGGGGAGCTGAAGCTTTCTTT | CASSAMEDRGAEAFF
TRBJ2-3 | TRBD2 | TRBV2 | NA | TGTGCCAGCAGAAGGACTAGCGGCACAGATACGCAGTATTTT | CASRRTSGTDTQYF
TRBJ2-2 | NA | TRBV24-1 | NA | TGTGCCACCAGGAGGTTTAACACCGGGGAGCTGTTTTTT | CATRRFNTGELFF
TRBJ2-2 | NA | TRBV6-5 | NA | TGTGCCAGCAGCTCTGACGCGACCGGGGAGCTGTTTTTT | CASSSDATGELFF
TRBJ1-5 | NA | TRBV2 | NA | TGTGCCAGCAGTGAGGACAGTCATCAGCCCCAGCATTTT | CASSEDSHQPQHF
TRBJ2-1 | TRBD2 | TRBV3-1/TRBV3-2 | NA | TGTGCCAGCAGCCAAGGACAGCGGGGGCCCTATAACAATGAGCAGTTCTTC | CASSQGQRGPYNNEQFF
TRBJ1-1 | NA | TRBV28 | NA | TGTGCCAGCAGTTTATTGGAGGGGGCTGAAGCTTTCTTT | CASSLLEGAEAFF
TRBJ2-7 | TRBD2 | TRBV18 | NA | TGTGCCAGCTCATTAGCTAGCGGGAATGGCGAGCAGTACTTC | CASSLASGNGEQYF
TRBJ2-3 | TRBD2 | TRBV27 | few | TGTGCCAGCAAGACCGTCGATAGGCGGACTAGGGAGGCAGATACGCAGTATTTT | CASKTVDRRTREADTQYF
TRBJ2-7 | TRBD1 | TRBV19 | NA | TGTGCCAGTAGTCCCCTTGGGGGACAGGGACGCGAGCAGTACTTC | CASSPLGGQGREQYF
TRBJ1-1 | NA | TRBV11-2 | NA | TGTGCCAGCAGCTTCGGGGAGAACACTGAAGCTTTCTTT | CASSFGENTEAFF
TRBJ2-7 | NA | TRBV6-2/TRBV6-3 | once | TGTGCCAGCAGTTACTGGGGGCCGGGGGAGTACGAGCAGTACTTC | CASSYWGPGEYEQYF
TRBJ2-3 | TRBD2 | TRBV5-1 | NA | TGCGCCAGCAGCTTGGCTCCTAGCGGGACCGAGGATACGCAGTATTTT | CASSLAPSGTEDTQYF
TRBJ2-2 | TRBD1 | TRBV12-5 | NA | TGTGCTAGTGGTTTGGGACAGGGGAGCACCGGGGAGCTGTTTTTT | CASGLGQGSTGELFF
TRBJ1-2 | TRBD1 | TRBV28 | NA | TGTGCCACCGTACAGGGGAGGGCCTATGGCTACACCTTC | CATVQGRAYGYTF
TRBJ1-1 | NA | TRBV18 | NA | TGTGCCAGCTCACCACCGAGCAGACAACCGATTGAAGCTTTCTTT | CASSPPSRQPIEAFF
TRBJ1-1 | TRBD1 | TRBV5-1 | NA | TGCGCCAGCAGCTTGGGGAACAGGGGCACCACTGAAGCTTTCTTT | CASSLGNRGTTEAFF